The rows below give T cell receptor beta chains drawn from one sample of a study of T cell repertoires in cytomegalovirus infection. No antigen has been assigned to these receptors. In TCRdb, the reads were re-called with MiXCR into one record per CDR3 protein. The sample records about 900,000 distinct CDR3 sequences, around a third being singletons. This sample comprised cultured CD8+ T cells from PBMCs, obtained from culture after CMV antigen stimulation. The origin of the receptors is a human donor in good health (CMV status not recorded). Some clones in this sample may be carry-over from other donors' samples. Both conserved end residues are part of each CDR3. D genes are given only for firm matches. Clone size is not always given. Where it is, it says once, few, many or a class for expanded clones.

.,few,TRBJ2-7,TRBV10-1,TGCGCCAGCAGTGAGTCGCCGGGACCGTCCTACGAGCAGTACTTC,CASSESPGPSYEQYF
TRBD1,few,TRBJ2-1,TRBV15,TGTGCCACCAGCATTCCCGGGACAGGGGGCAATGAGCAGTTCTTC,CATSIPGTGGNEQFF
.,.,TRBJ2-7,TRBV4-1,TGCGCCAGCAGCCAAGATTCGGCAGGGGACGAGCAGTACTTC,CASSQDSAGDEQYF
.,.,TRBJ1-3,TRBV19,TGTGCCAGTAGTATAGGAGTGTCCGGAAACACCATATATTTT,CASSIGVSGNTIYF
.,few,TRBJ2-7,TRBV4-1,TGCGCCAGCAGCCAAGAGGAGGCTTCCTACGAGCAGTACTTC,CASSQEEASYEQYF
.,many,TRBJ1-1,TRBV7-2,TGTGCCAGCAGCTTACAGGATTACACTGAAGCTTTCTTT,CASSLQDYTEAFF
TRBD1,many,TRBJ2-2,TRBV7-8,TGTGCCAGCAGCTTAGTCTACGGGACAGCCAACACCGGGGAGCTGTTTTTT,CASSLVYGTANTGELFF
.,many,TRBJ2-7,TRBV12-5,TGTGCTAGTGGGATCACGACAGGGGAGGGGTACGAGCAGTACTTC,CASGITTGEGYEQYF
.,.,TRBJ2-1,TRBV12-5,TGTGCTAGTGCCAAAGGGGGAGGCGAGCAGTTCTTC,CASAKGGGEQFF
TRBD2,many,TRBJ2-1,TRBV7-2,TGTGCCAGCAGCTTAAACCCCACTAGCGGGGGGCCGTTTAGGTACAATGAGCAGTTCTTC,CASSLNPTSGGPFRYNEQFF
TRBD1,few,TRBJ2-2,TRBV27,TGTGCCACCCAAGGGACAGGGAAGAACACCGGGGAGCTGTTTTTT,CATQGTGKNTGELFF
.,few,TRBJ2-5,TRBV7-9,TGTGCCATCAAATCGGGGTACCAAGAGACCCAGTACTTC,CAIKSGYQETQYF
.,.,TRBJ2-7,TRBV7-9,TGTGCCAGCAGCCCCCCGGGGAGGGGACAAACCTACGAGCAGTACTTC,CASSPPGRGQTYEQYF
TRBD2,.,TRBJ2-3,TRBV7-9,TGTGCCAGCAGCGGGACTAGCGGGGGCCTCAGAGATACGCAGTATTTT,CASSGTSGGLRDTQYF
TRBD2,.,TRBJ2-5,TRBV12-3/TRBV12-4,TGTGCCAGCACCTTAGGGCGGGGGGGCCAAGAGACCCAGTACTTC,CASTLGRGGQETQYF
TRBD1,.,TRBJ2-1,TRBV2,TGTGCCAGCAGTGAAAGGCTCGGGACAGGGGGCCGGGATGAGCAGTTCTTC,CASSERLGTGGRDEQFF
TRBD1,.,TRBJ2-3,TRBV11-2,TGTGCCAGCAGCTTAGTCGGGACAGGACTCGATACGCAGTATTTT,CASSLVGTGLDTQYF
TRBD1,few,TRBJ1-5,TRBV7-8,TGTGCCAGCAGCTTAGACCGACAGGGTAGTCAGCCCCAGCATTTT,CASSLDRQGSQPQHF
.,.,TRBJ2-6,TRBV7-9,TGTGCCAGCAGCTTGAGGGAGGCTGGGGCCAACGTCCTGACTTTC,CASSLREAGANVLTF
.,few,TRBJ2-1,TRBV7-9,TGTGCCAGCAGGGTAGTGGGTGATGAGCAGTTCTTC,CASRVVGDEQFF
.,many,TRBJ1-5,TRBV12-3/TRBV12-4,TGTGCCAGCAGTTTTGGACAGCCCCAGCATTTT,CASSFGQPQHF
.,.,TRBJ1-2,TRBV27,TGTGCCAGCAGTTTATCGGGGACGTTAGGCTACACCTTC,CASSLSGTLGYTF
.,few,TRBJ2-7,TRBV11-3,TGTGCCAGCAGCTTGAGTGAAGGGTTCGAGCAGTACTTC,CASSLSEGFEQYF
.,few,TRBJ2-3,TRBV11-2,TGTGCCAGCAGCTTCCTCCTATCTAGCACAGATACGCAGTATTTT,CASSFLLSSTDTQYF
.,.,TRBJ1-2,TRBV6-2/TRBV6-3,TGTGCCAGCAGTTACGTGATCGGGCCTGGCTACACCTTC,CASSYVIGPGYTF
.,few,TRBJ1-5,TRBV25-1,TGTGCCAGCAGTTTCCAGGGTTTGGGTCAGCCCCAGCATTTT,CASSFQGLGQPQHF
.,.,TRBJ1-6,TRBV4-1,TGCGCCAGTAGCCAGGGGCTCAGCTCCTATAATTCACCCCTCCACTTT,CASSQGLSSYNSPLHF
.,few,TRBJ1-6,TRBV6-5,TGTGCCAGCAGTTATGGGGCAGGGGTTTATAATTCACCCCTCCACTTT,CASSYGAGVYNSPLHF
.,.,TRBJ2-3,TRBV9,TGTGCCAGCACCCCGGCCGGGGTCACAGATACGCAGTATTTT,CASTPAGVTDTQYF
.,once,TRBJ2-3,TRBV7-4,TGTGCCAGCAGCGCCGCAGGGAGAGGACTTCAGTATTTT,CASSAAGRGLQYF
.,few,TRBJ2-1,TRBV7-8,TGTGCCAGCAGCTTCAGACGACCGGGGCTGGGGGGCAATGAGCAGTTCTTC,CASSFRRPGLGGNEQFF
.,few,TRBJ1-1,TRBV12-3/TRBV12-4,TGTGCCAGCAGTCATGAATCGAACACTGAAGCTTTCTTT,CASSHESNTEAFF
TRBD1,.,TRBJ2-2,TRBV4-1,TGCGCCAGCAGCCAGTGGACAGGCGCGAACACCGGGGAGCTGTTTTTT,CASSQWTGANTGELFF
.,many,TRBJ1-1,TRBV7-2,TGTGCCAGCAGCTTAAGATCGGGGCTATTGAACACTGAAGCTTTCTTT,CASSLRSGLLNTEAFF
TRBD2,.,TRBJ2-2,TRBV7-6,TGTGCCAGCAGCCCCGGACTAGCGGGGGGGCCGGTCGGGGAGCTGTTTTTT,CASSPGLAGGPVGELFF
.,.,TRBJ1-1,TRBV7-9,TGTGCCAGCAGCCCCCGGCGGCAAATGAACACTGAAGCTTTCTTT,CASSPRRQMNTEAFF
TRBD1,.,TRBJ1-1,TRBV7-9,TGTGCCAGCAGGAATGGACAGGGGAGAATTGCCTCTGAAGCTTTCTTT,CASRNGQGRIASEAFF
TRBD2,few,TRBJ2-1,TRBV19,TGTGCCAGTATAGGCGGGGGGGCGCTCAATGAGCAGTTCTTC,CASIGGGALNEQFF
.,.,TRBJ2-3,TRBV4-3,TGCGCCAGCAGCCAAGACTTGAGAAGGACAGCCGCGGATACGCAGTATTTT,CASSQDLRRTAADTQYF
TRBD1,once,TRBJ2-5,TRBV7-2,TGTGCCAGCAGCCCACAGCTCCGGACAGGCGAAGAGCCCCAGTACTTC,CASSPQLRTGEEPQYF
.,.,TRBJ2-1,TRBV19,TGTGCCAGTACCTCCGGGGTCAACAATGAGCAGTTCTTC,CASTSGVNNEQFF
.,few,TRBJ2-2,TRBV9,TGTGCCAGCAGCGTAGGTTCGTTCACCGGGGAGCTGTTTTTT,CASSVGSFTGELFF
.,.,TRBJ2-7,TRBV7-6,TGTGCCAGCAGCCGACCAGAGGGACGGATGCCCTACGAGCAGTACTTC,CASSRPEGRMPYEQYF
.,.,TRBJ2-1,TRBV29-1,TGCAGCGGCTCCTCAGGGAATGAGCAGTTCTTC,CSGSSGNEQFF
.,.,TRBJ2-1,TRBV19,TGTGCCTCCTCCGGGAGAGGGTTACATGAGCAGTTCTTC,CASSGRGLHEQFF
.,many,TRBJ2-2,TRBV19,TGTGCCAGTAGTATGGACAACACCGGGGAGCTGTTTTTT,CASSMDNTGELFF